These T cell receptor beta chains were read from a single sample in a study of T-cell reconstitution after alpha-beta-depleted transplantation in children. One entry per CDR3 protein results from TCRdb running MiXCR on the PCR reads. The sample shows some 450,000 distinct CDR3 sequences, 43% of them seen only once. This sample comprised PBMCs, obtained before TCRalphabeta/CD19-depleted stem cell transplant. The receptors originated from a girl aged 2-10 years with aplastic anemia, due to receive a stem cell transplant. The CDR3 runs from the conserved cysteine through the conserved F or W. D genes are given only for firm matches. A clone size is listed for some rows: how often the clone was seen (once, few, many), or a class if it is expanded.

j_call,clone_size,d_call,v_call,cdr3_nt,cdr3_aa
TRBJ2-7,many,NA,TRBV20-1,TGCAGTGCTAGAGATGCTAGCCTTTCCTCCTACGAGCAGTACTTC,CSARDASLSSYEQYF
TRBJ2-2,NA,NA,TRBV6-1,TGTGCCAGCAGCCTCGGGACGGCCACCGGGGAGCTGTTTTTT,CASSLGTATGELFF
TRBJ2-1,NA,TRBD2,TRBV7-9,TGTGCCAGCAGCGTGTTAGCGGGAGCGGGAAATGAGCAGTTCTTC,CASSVLAGAGNEQFF
TRBJ2-1,few,TRBD2,TRBV12-3/TRBV12-4,TGTGCCAGCAGTGGGACTAGCCCAGCCGCCTACAATGAGCAGTTCTTC,CASSGTSPAAYNEQFF
TRBJ2-7,few,NA,TRBV29-1,TGCAGCGTTGGACGGGCAGGGCCCTACGAGCAGTACTTC,CSVGRAGPYEQYF
TRBJ2-7,NA,NA,TRBV29-1,TGCAGCGTTGTAGGTCTGGGGGTCTACGAGCAGTACTTC,CSVVGLGVYEQYF
TRBJ2-1,once,NA,TRBV11-2,TGTGCCAGCAGCTTCCCCCTTAGCGGAGACAATGAGCAGTTCTTC,CASSFPLSGDNEQFF
TRBJ2-1,few,NA,TRBV4-3,TGCGCCAGCAGCCGAGACGACAGGCGGAATGAGCAGTTCTTC,CASSRDDRRNEQFF
TRBJ1-5,NA,NA,TRBV20-1,TGCAGTGCTAATCCGGGACCGATGAGGCCCCAGCATTTT,CSANPGPMRPQHF
TRBJ2-1,NA,NA,TRBV7-9,TGTGCCAGCAGCCACTACCTAATTCACAATGAGCAGTTCTTC,CASSHYLIHNEQFF
TRBJ2-3,NA,NA,TRBV24-1,TGTGCCACTAGAGGACGGCCACGCACAGATACGCAGTATTTT,CATRGRPRTDTQYF
TRBJ2-1,NA,TRBD2,TRBV9,TGTGCCAGCAGCGCCCTAGCGGGAGCGATCTACAATGAGCAGTTCTTC,CASSALAGAIYNEQFF
TRBJ2-7,NA,NA,TRBV6-6,TGTGCCAGCAGTTACACCTACTACGAGCAGTACTTC,CASSYTYYEQYF
TRBJ2-1,few,NA,TRBV6-1,TGTGCCAGCAGGGGATCGATCAACAATGAGCAGTTCTTC,CASRGSINNEQFF
TRBJ2-2,many,NA,TRBV2,TGTGCCAGCACCGCACCGACAGGACTGGCCGGGGAGCTGTTTTTT,CASTAPTGLAGELFF
TRBJ2-5,NA,NA,TRBV5-1,TGCGCCAGCAGCCCAATTCTGGGGGTCGAGACCCAGTACTTC,CASSPILGVETQYF
TRBJ2-5,NA,NA,TRBV10-3,TGTGCCATCAGAACCTCGACAGCCCAAGAGACCCAGTACTTC,CAIRTSTAQETQYF
TRBJ1-1,NA,NA,TRBV12-3/TRBV12-4,TGTGCCACCCGGGTAGGGACCGTAGACACTGAAGCTTTCTTT,CATRVGTVDTEAFF
TRBJ2-7,many,TRBD2,TRBV30,TGTGCCTGGGAGACTAGCGGGAGCAAGCAGTACTTC,CAWETSGSKQYF
TRBJ2-3,NA,NA,TRBV7-8,TGTGCCAGCACCATCGCGGGGTCCCGCGATACGCAGTATTTT,CASTIAGSRDTQYF
TRBJ2-1,NA,TRBD2,TRBV20-1,TGCAGTGCTAGAGGACTAGCGGGGGGGAGGTCCTACAATGAGCAGTTCTTC,CSARGLAGGRSYNEQFF
TRBJ2-7,many,NA,TRBV7-9,TGTGCCAGCAGCTTAGATTCCGGGCCCGGGACCTACGAGCAGTACTTC,CASSLDSGPGTYEQYF
TRBJ2-5,NA,NA,TRBV24-1,TGTGCCACCAGTGATTTTAGGCTAGCGCCCCGCGCCCCCCAAGAGACCCAGTACTTC,CATSDFRLAPRAPQETQYF
TRBJ2-3,NA,NA,TRBV20-1,TGCAGTGCTCAGAGGGTAGACGGACCCGGGTATTTT,CSAQRVDGPGYF
TRBJ2-3,NA,NA,TRBV6-5,TGTGCCAGCAGTTCATCGGGGGATACGCAGTATTTT,CASSSSGDTQYF
TRBJ2-1,many,TRBD2,TRBV7-2,TGTGCCAGCAGCCTACGGACTAGCGGAATTTACAATGAGCAGTTCTTC,CASSLRTSGIYNEQFF
TRBJ1-2,few,NA,TRBV13,TGTGCCAGCAGCGCCTCGGACAGCGGGTACTATGGCTACACCTTC,CASSASDSGYYGYTF
TRBJ2-1,many,TRBD2,TRBV6-5,TGTGCCAGCAGTTCCACCGGGACTAGGGGATCCAATGAGCAGTTCTTC,CASSSTGTRGSNEQFF
TRBJ2-5,NA,NA,TRBV20-1,TGCAGTGCCCCGAGGGTGGGGGGTCCCCCAGAGACCCAGTACTTC,CSAPRVGGPPETQYF
TRBJ2-3,NA,NA,TRBV7-3,TGTGCCAGCAGCGTAATGCCAGGGGGGCCTGCGGGCACAGATACGCAGTATTTT,CASSVMPGGPAGTDTQYF
TRBJ1-3,few,NA,TRBV4-2,TGTGCCAGCAGCCAAGATCGAGGGGGGTGGGCTGGAAACACCATATATTTT,CASSQDRGGWAGNTIYF
TRBJ1-4,NA,TRBD1,TRBV7-9,TGTGCCAGCAGCTTAGGGGACAGGGCAACTAATGAAAAACTGTTTTTT,CASSLGDRATNEKLFF
TRBJ1-1,many,TRBD1,TRBV20-1,TGCAGTGCTCCATACAGGGGAAGCACTGAAGCTTTCTTT,CSAPYRGSTEAFF
TRBJ2-1,NA,NA,TRBV20-1,TGCAGTGCTAGGTGGCTATACAATGAGCAGTTCTTC,CSARWLYNEQFF
TRBJ2-2,few,NA,TRBV5-1,TGCGCCAGCAGCTTGAGTTGGACGAGGGCGAACACCGGGGAGCTGTTTTTT,CASSLSWTRANTGELFF
TRBJ2-3,few,NA,TRBV28,TGTGCCAGCAGTTTTCCCGAGAGCGGACTCAGCACAGATACGCAGTATTTT,CASSFPESGLSTDTQYF
TRBJ2-1,NA,TRBD2,TRBV23-1,TGCGCCAGTAACCAGCGGGGGGCTGGGAATGAGCAGTTCTTC,CASNQRGAGNEQFF